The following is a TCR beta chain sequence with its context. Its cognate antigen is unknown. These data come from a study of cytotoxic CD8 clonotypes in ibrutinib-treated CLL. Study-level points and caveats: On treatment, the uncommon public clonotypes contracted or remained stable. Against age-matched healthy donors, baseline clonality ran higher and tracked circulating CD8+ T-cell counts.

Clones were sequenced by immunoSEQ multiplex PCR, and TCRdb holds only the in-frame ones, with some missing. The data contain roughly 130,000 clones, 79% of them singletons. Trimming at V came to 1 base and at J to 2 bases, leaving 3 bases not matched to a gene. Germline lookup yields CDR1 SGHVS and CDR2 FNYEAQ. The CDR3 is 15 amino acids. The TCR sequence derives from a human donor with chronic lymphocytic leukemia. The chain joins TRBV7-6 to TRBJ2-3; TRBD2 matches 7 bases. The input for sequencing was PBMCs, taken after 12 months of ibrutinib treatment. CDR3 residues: CASSLGGSATDTQYF. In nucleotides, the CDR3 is TGTGCCAGCAGCTTAGGCGGGAGCGCCACAGATACGCAGTATTTT.